A selection of T cell receptor beta chains follows, all from one sample in a study of blood T cell repertoires in COVID-19. Only in-frame clones appear in the TCRdb table, and some are missing; sequencing was by immunoSEQ multiplex PCR. The repertoire includes roughly 250,000 clones, 70% to 90% of them detected once, and 2% to 2.5% sits in the top ten. Source material: peripheral blood. The receptors come from a woman aged 40-49 years who had recovered from COVID-19. Both conserved end residues are part of each CDR3. The D gene is left open where the match is weak.

cdr3_nt,cdr3_aa,d_call,j_call,cdr3_length,v_call
TGTGCCAGCAATGACAGGACAGCTAACTATGGCTACACCTTC,CASNDRTANYGYTF,.,TRBJ1-2,14,TRBV28
TGTGCCAGCAGGAGGTACACGGACACCATATATTTT,CASRRYTDTIYF,.,TRBJ1-3,12,TRBV6-6
TGTGCCAGCAGCGTACCAACCGGGACATCCGGTTCACCCCTCCACTTT,CASSVPTGTSGSPLHF,.,TRBJ1-6,16,TRBV5-5
TGTGCCAGCAGCTTACTCGGGACACGTTTCCAAGAGACCCAGTACTTC,CASSLLGTRFQETQYF,.,TRBJ2-5,16,TRBV7-6
TGTGCCAGCAGCCTGGGGACAGGGCGGGGGGAGCTGTTTTTT,CASSLGTGRGELFF,TRBD1,TRBJ2-2,14,TRBV5-6
TGTGCCAGCAGCTTAGGAGGGTTAGGTTCACCCCTCCACTTT,CASSLGGLGSPLHF,.,TRBJ1-6,14,TRBV7-2
TGTGCCAGCAGTGTCATAAGGGGAACTGAAGCTTTCTTT,CASSVIRGTEAFF,.,TRBJ1-1,13,TRBV6-4
TGTGCCAGCAGTTACTCGAGCAGGGGGCTATCATCCCTCCACTTT,CASSYSSRGLSSLHF,TRBD1,TRBJ1-6,15,TRBV6-2/TRBV6-3
TGTGCCAGCAGTTTCCGCAGAACAGGGCCCGGCGGGAACTATGGCTACACCTTC,CASSFRRTGPGGNYGYTF,.,TRBJ1-2,18,TRBV27
TGTGCCAGCAGCTCAACCCCCGGGACAGGGGGTTATGGCTACACCTTC,CASSSTPGTGGYGYTF,TRBD1,TRBJ1-2,16,TRBV7-9
TGTGCCAGCAGCTTGGCCGACAGTTACAATCAGCCCCAGCATTTT,CASSLADSYNQPQHF,.,TRBJ1-5,15,TRBV5-6
TGTGCCAGCAGTTACCATAAACAGGGAATAGATGAGCAGTTCTTC,CASSYHKQGIDEQFF,.,TRBJ2-1,15,TRBV6-2/TRBV6-3
TGTGCCAGCAGTTTTTCGATTGTTACAGGGAGCGATGAGCAGTTCTTC,CASSFSIVTGSDEQFF,.,TRBJ2-1,16,TRBV27
TGCGCCAGCAGACGGACTATTAACACCGGGGAGCTGTTTTTT,CASRRTINTGELFF,.,TRBJ2-2,14,TRBV4-1
TGCGCCAGCAGTGCCGGTACCGGGGAGCTGTTTTTT,CASSAGTGELFF,.,TRBJ2-2,12,TRBV10-2
TGTGCCAGCAGTGTAACCGGTAGCGGGGATGGGAGAGATACGCAGTATTTT,CASSVTGSGDGRDTQYF,TRBD2,TRBJ2-3,17,TRBV6-1
TGTGCCAGCAGCAAACTTTGGAGCCCAGGGGGGACCGGGGAGCTGTTTTTT,CASSKLWSPGGTGELFF,.,TRBJ2-2,17,TRBV21-1
TGTGCCAGCAGCCCGGCGGGACAGGGAAACACCGGGGAGCTGTTTTTT,CASSPAGQGNTGELFF,TRBD1,TRBJ2-2,16,TRBV4-2
TGTGCCAGCAGCCCATCGTGGCAGGTATACACAGATACGCAGTATTTT,CASSPSWQVYTDTQYF,.,TRBJ2-3,16,TRBV11-3
TGTGCCAGCTCACTTGGTGGGCCCCCGGAGACCCAGTACTTC,CASSLGGPPETQYF,.,TRBJ2-5,14,TRBV18
TGTGCCACCAGTGACCCCCAGGGTTTTGGCACAGATACGCAGTATTTT,CATSDPQGFGTDTQYF,.,TRBJ2-3,16,TRBV24-1
TGTGCCAGCAGCCAACGGGGGGCGCAAGAAAAACTGTTTTTT,CASSQRGAQEKLFF,.,TRBJ1-4,14,TRBV3-1/TRBV3-2
TGTGCCAGAAGCTTGTCAGGACAGGGGGCCTACAATGAGCAGTTCTTC,CARSLSGQGAYNEQFF,TRBD1,TRBJ2-1,16,TRBV5-3
TGTGCCAGCAGTCGTGACAGGAACTCTGGAAACACCATATATTTT,CASSRDRNSGNTIYF,.,TRBJ1-3,15,TRBV6-5
TGTGCCAGCAGTCCCAGGTCGGGGCTAGCGGGAGGAAATGAGCAGTTCTTC,CASSPRSGLAGGNEQFF,TRBD2,TRBJ2-1,17,TRBV6-2/TRBV6-3
TGTGCCAGCAGTCAGACAGGGACCTACGAGCAGTACTTC,CASSQTGTYEQYF,TRBD1,TRBJ2-7,13,TRBV6-2/TRBV6-3
TGTGCCAGCAGCCCGGGACTAGCGGGAGATACCCCCGCGAACACCGGGGAGCTGTTTTTT,CASSPGLAGDTPANTGELFF,TRBD2,TRBJ2-2,20,TRBV28
TGTGCCAGCAGTTATCCGGGACTAGGGACAGATACGCAGTATTTT,CASSYPGLGTDTQYF,TRBD2,TRBJ2-3,15,TRBV6-2/TRBV6-3
TGTGCCAGCAGCCGCGGGACAGGGGGTGGCTACACCTTC,CASSRGTGGGYTF,TRBD1,TRBJ1-2,13,TRBV7-9
TGTGCCAGCAGCTTTGTTGCTAGCGGGGGGAACAATGAGCAGTTCTTC,CASSFVASGGNNEQFF,TRBD2,TRBJ2-1,16,TRBV11-2
TGTGCCAGCAGTGGCACAGGGGGGTACTCTGGAAACACCATATATTTT,CASSGTGGYSGNTIYF,TRBD1,TRBJ1-3,16,TRBV6-1
TGTGCCAGCAGAGACGGTACAGCTAACTATGGCTACACCTTC,CASRDGTANYGYTF,.,TRBJ1-2,14,TRBV5-6
TGTGCCAGCAGTTTAGACAATTCCCTCAATTCACCCCTCCACTTT,CASSLDNSLNSPLHF,.,TRBJ1-6,15,TRBV28
TGTGCCAGCAGCTCCACGTACGGGGGGCTCTTCACTGAAGCTTTCTTT,CASSSTYGGLFTEAFF,.,TRBJ1-1,16,TRBV13
TGTGCCAGCAGCCCGGGACAGGGGATCTTTGCTTTCTTT,CASSPGQGIFAFF,TRBD1,TRBJ1-1,13,TRBV6-2/TRBV6-3
TGTGCCAGCAGCTTAGATGGGACAGGGGAGCTTGAGCAGTTCTTC,CASSLDGTGELEQFF,TRBD1,TRBJ2-1,15,TRBV11-3
TGTGCCAGCAGCCAAGACGGACTAGTCACCGGGGAGCTGTTTTTT,CASSQDGLVTGELFF,TRBD2,TRBJ2-2,15,TRBV4-2
TGTGCCACCGGCCGGGACAGGGGTTGGAACACTGAAGCTTTCTTT,CATGRDRGWNTEAFF,TRBD1,TRBJ1-1,15,TRBV15
TGTGCCAGCAGCTCGACAGGGGCTGGATACAATGAGCAGTTCTTC,CASSSTGAGYNEQFF,TRBD1,TRBJ2-1,15,TRBV5-4
TGTGCCAGCATGTATTCTAGCGGCTCCTACAATGAGCAGTTCTTC,CASMYSSGSYNEQFF,TRBD2,TRBJ2-1,15,TRBV6-5